The rows below give T cell receptor beta chains drawn from one sample of a study of blood T cell repertoires in COVID-19. Measured with immunoSEQ multiplex PCR; TCRdb has only the in-frame clones, and not every one. The table includes about 170,000 clones, more than 75% detected once. The sample taken for sequencing was peripheral blood. The receptors here all came from a woman in her seventies with acute or convalescent COVID-19. CDR3s include the opening cysteine and the closing phenylalanine or tryptophan. D genes are given only for firm matches. Some rows have no size entry. The others give once, few or many, or a class for an expanded clone.

D gene | clone size | J gene | V gene | CDR3 DNA | CDR3 protein
- | - | TRBJ2-5 | TRBV7-9 | TGTGCCAGCAGCCCGATACAGGTACAAGAGACCCAGTACTTC | CASSPIQVQETQYF
- | - | TRBJ1-2 | TRBV6-5 | TGTGCCAGCAGAACCACCCTTGGAGCATCCTATGGCTACACCTTC | CASRTTLGASYGYTF
TRBD1 | - | TRBJ1-2 | TRBV27 | TGTGCCAGCAGTCCCCGGGACAGGGCGGCGAGGGACTATGGCTACACCTTC | CASSPRDRAARDYGYTF
- | - | TRBJ2-5 | TRBV5-1 | TGCGCCAGCAGCTTGTCAGGGATTGGCACAGAAGAGACCCAGTACTTC | CASSLSGIGTEETQYF
- | - | TRBJ1-1 | TRBV2 | TGTGCCAGCAGTGAACGTACTGAAGCTTTCTTT | CASSERTEAFF
TRBD2 | - | TRBJ2-2 | TRBV28 | TGTGCCACCTTAGCGGGTCCGGCGGACACCGGGGAGCTGTTTTTT | CATLAGPADTGELFF
- | - | TRBJ2-3 | TRBV7-2 | TGTGCCAGCAGCTTGGCAGTTAGCACAGATACGCAGTATTTT | CASSLAVSTDTQYF
TRBD1 | few | TRBJ1-3 | TRBV6-5 | TGTGCCAGCAGCCTTGACAGGGGCTCTGGAAACACCATATATTTT | CASSLDRGSGNTIYF
TRBD2 | - | TRBJ2-3 | TRBV9 | TGTGCCAGCACCGGGGAGGGCCTCACAGATACGCAGTATTTT | CASTGEGLTDTQYF
- | few | TRBJ2-2 | TRBV9 | TGTGCCAGCAGCGTAGCGGGGGAGAGGTCGGACACCGGGGAGCTGTTTTTT | CASSVAGERSDTGELFF
- | few | TRBJ2-7 | TRBV6-2/TRBV6-3 | TGTGCCAGCAGTTACCCGGGCAGGAGGGGTCACGAGCAGTACTTC | CASSYPGRRGHEQYF
TRBD1 | few | TRBJ1-1 | TRBV18 | TGTGCCAGCTCACCATCCAGGGGGCTGGACACTGAAGCTTTCTTT | CASSPSRGLDTEAFF
TRBD1 | - | TRBJ1-6 | TRBV4-1 | TGCGCCAGCAGCCATGGACAGGGCGTTGGTTCACCCCTCCACTTT | CASSHGQGVGSPLHF
- | - | TRBJ1-4 | TRBV10-3 | TGTGCCATCAGTGAGCGGGAGGCTGAAAAACTGTTTTTT | CAISEREAEKLFF
- | - | TRBJ2-5 | TRBV6-2/TRBV6-3 | TGTGCCAGCAGCCTTATCGTCGCGGAGACCCAGTACTTC | CASSLIVAETQYF
TRBD1 | - | TRBJ2-1 | TRBV9 | TGTGCCAGCAGCGCACAGGGGGCGCCCTACAATGAGCAGTTCTTC | CASSAQGAPYNEQFF
- | - | TRBJ2-6 | TRBV6-2/TRBV6-3 | TGTGCCAGCAGTACCTTACAGGACCACTCTGGGGCCAACGTCCTGACTTTC | CASSTLQDHSGANVLTF
- | - | TRBJ1-5 | TRBV28 | TGTGCCAGCAGTTTACCGGTCAATCAGCCCCAGCATTTT | CASSLPVNQPQHF
- | - | TRBJ2-7 | TRBV21-1 | TGTGCCAGCAGCAACCAAGAGGGGGCAGGGTACATTGGCTGCGAGCAGTACTTC | CASSNQEGAGYIGCEQYF
TRBD1 | - | TRBJ2-3 | TRBV14 | TGTGCCAGCAGCGTACAGGGGGCTATCGGCACAGATACGCAGTATTTT | CASSVQGAIGTDTQYF
TRBD1 | - | TRBJ2-2 | TRBV5-6 | TGTGCCAGCAGCTTTACAGGGGCGAACACCGGGGAGCTGTTTTTT | CASSFTGANTGELFF
- | - | TRBJ2-2 | TRBV5-8 | TGTGCCAGCAGCTTTTGGCGGGGCGGGGAGCTGTTTTTT | CASSFWRGGELFF
- | - | TRBJ2-7 | TRBV5-4 | TGTGCCAGCAGCCCTGGACACCAGACCTACGAGCAGTACTTC | CASSPGHQTYEQYF
TRBD1 | once | TRBJ2-7 | TRBV19 | TGTGCCAGTAGGGGACAGGGGCGGCGAGAGCAGTACTTC | CASRGQGRREQYF
- | - | TRBJ1-1 | TRBV12-3/TRBV12-4 | TGTGCCAGCAGTGAAACTCGGAACACTGAAGCTTTCTTT | CASSETRNTEAFF
TRBD1 | - | TRBJ1-1 | TRBV2 | TGTGCCAGCAGCCCGACAGGGGGCGGTACTGAAGCTTTCTTT | CASSPTGGGTEAFF
TRBD2 | - | TRBJ2-7 | TRBV7-2 | TGTGCCAGCAGCTTAGGGAGGGAGGGCGTCTTGGGTGAGCAGTACTTC | CASSLGREGVLGEQYF
TRBD2 | few | TRBJ2-1 | TRBV7-8 | TGTGCCAGCAGCTTAAGGGAGCGGGGGTTTGGTAACAATGAGCAGTTCTTC | CASSLRERGFGNNEQFF
TRBD1 | once | TRBJ1-4 | TRBV30 | TGTGCCTGGAGTGGGGGACAGGGAGAGAGTCCAACTAATGAAAAACTGTTTTTT | CAWSGGQGESPTNEKLFF
- | - | TRBJ1-3 | TRBV7-2 | TGTGCCAGCAGCCCGGGATTCTCTGGAAACACCATATATTTT | CASSPGFSGNTIYF
- | - | TRBJ2-5 | TRBV27 | TGTGCCAGCAGTTTTCGGACAAAAGAGACCCAGTACTTC | CASSFRTKETQYF
TRBD2 | - | TRBJ2-1 | TRBV24-1 | TGTGCCACCAGTGATTCCGAGGGAGCGGGAAATGAGCAGTTCTTC | CATSDSEGAGNEQFF
TRBD1 | once | TRBJ1-1 | TRBV4-3 | TGCGCCAGCAGCCACGATGGTGACAGGGGAGTGTTCATGAACACTGAAGCTTTCTTT | CASSHDGDRGVFMNTEAFF
- | - | TRBJ1-2 | TRBV28 | TGTGCCAGCAGTAGGTCGGCGGCGGGGGGCGGCTCTAGAAGTGGCTACACCTTC | CASSRSAAGGGSRSGYTF
- | - | TRBJ1-2 | TRBV5-1 | TGCGCCAGCAGCTTGGACATCGTCGCCTATGGCTACACCTTC | CASSLDIVAYGYTF
- | - | TRBJ1-3 | TRBV29-1 | TGCAGCGTTCTGGACAAGAGGCAGGCGACGGGAAACACCATATATTTT | CSVLDKRQATGNTIYF
- | - | TRBJ1-3 | TRBV7-2 | TGTGCCAGCAGCTCCGGGGACAGAAACACCATATATTTT | CASSSGDRNTIYF
- | - | TRBJ2-1 | TRBV12-2 | TGTGCAAGTCGCTCAAGCGGGGGGAAGAGTTCCTACAATGAGCAGTTCTTC | CASRSSGGKSSYNEQFF
TRBD1 | - | TRBJ2-6 | TRBV4-1 | TGCGCCAGCAGCCTCCGGGACAGGGTGTTTACGGGGGCCAACGTCCTGACTTTC | CASSLRDRVFTGANVLTF
TRBD1 | - | TRBJ2-5 | TRBV7-9 | TGTGCCAGCAGCTGGGGGACAGGGGAGACCCAGTACTTC | CASSWGTGETQYF
TRBD1 | - | TRBJ2-5 | TRBV7-9 | TGTGCCAGTTCTCCGGGACAGGCTGGGGAGACCCAGTACTTC | CASSPGQAGETQYF
- | once | TRBJ1-1 | TRBV7-2 | TGTGCCAGCATCCTAAGTACAGGTTACACTGAAGCTTTCTTT | CASILSTGYTEAFF
- | - | TRBJ2-5 | TRBV28 | TGTGCCAGCAGTGAAACCAGGGAACGAGGTCGAGAGACCCAGTACTTC | CASSETRERGRETQYF
- | - | TRBJ1-2 | TRBV19 | TGTGCCAGTAGTTCGGCAGGGGCTATCTATGGCTACACCTTC | CASSSAGAIYGYTF
- | once | TRBJ2-5 | TRBV7-2 | TGTGCCAGCAGCTTAGTGTCGGGAGAGGTACAAGAGACCCAGTACTTC | CASSLVSGEVQETQYF
- | - | TRBJ1-3 | TRBV6-2/TRBV6-3 | TGTGCCAGCAGTACAGTCCACCGTTCTGGAAACACCATATATTTT | CASSTVHRSGNTIYF
- | - | TRBJ2-5 | TRBV7-2 | TGTGCCAGCAGTGCTCCGGGAGCAGGGGAGACCCAGTACTTC | CASSAPGAGETQYF
TRBD2 | - | TRBJ2-3 | TRBV25-1 | TGTGCCAGCAGTTTCCTAGCGGGGATCACAGATACGCAGTATTTT | CASSFLAGITDTQYF
- | few | TRBJ1-5 | TRBV7-2 | TGTGCCAGCAGCCGGTGGGGCAGCAATCAGCCCCAGCATTTT | CASSRWGSNQPQHF
TRBD1 | - | TRBJ2-4 | TRBV27 | TGTGCCAGCTCGACAGGGGCCAAAAACATTCAGTACTTC | CASSTGAKNIQYF
- | - | TRBJ1-5 | TRBV6-5 | TGTGCCAGCAGTCTGGTTCGGTTCCAGCCCCAGCATTTT | CASSLVRFQPQHF
- | - | TRBJ1-5 | TRBV10-3 | TGTGCCATCAGTGTCGGAGAGGGTCTACAGCCCCAGCATTTT | CAISVGEGLQPQHF
- | - | TRBJ2-7 | TRBV5-5 | TGTGCCAGCAGCTTGGCATACAGGGCCTACGAGCAGTACTTC | CASSLAYRAYEQYF